A selection of T cell receptor beta chains follows, all from one sample in a study of human T cells and chemical hapten exposure. Each CDR3 protein is one row after TCRdb ran MiXCR on the RACE reads. The table records around 260,000 distinct CDR3 sequences, roughly 8.9% of them present only once. Sequenced here: whole blood, sampled in connection with sensitization to the hapten diphenylcyclopropenone (DPC). Source of these receptors: a woman aged 40 to 49 with alopecia areata. Some clones in this sample may be carry-over from other donors' samples. CDR3s include the opening cysteine and the closing phenylalanine or tryptophan. A D gene is named only where the DNA matches it firmly. Clone size is not always given. Where it is, it says once, few, many or a class for expanded clones.

TRBV6-6,TRBD1,TRBJ2-7,few,CASYTPGQPYF,TGTGCCAGCTATACACCGGGACAGCCGTACTTC
TRBV6-2/TRBV6-3,NA,TRBJ2-7,NA,CASSELQATYEQYF,TGTGCCAGCAGTGAGTTACAGGCAACCTACGAGCAGTACTTC
TRBV27,TRBD1,TRBJ1-4,NA,CACSYRGDEKLFF,TGTGCCTGCAGTTACAGGGGGGATGAAAAACTGTTTTTT
TRBV4-1,NA,TRBJ2-3,NA,CASSQDFGLGGPDTQYF,TGCGCCAGCAGCCAAGATTTCGGGCTCGGGGGTCCAGATACGCAGTATTTT
TRBV20-1,TRBD1,TRBJ1-1,many,CSARDGTGKLRNTEAFF,TGCAGTGCTAGAGATGGGACAGGGAAACTTCGGAACACTGAAGCTTTCTTT
TRBV28,TRBD1,TRBJ2-2,few,CASSFGAGGNTGELFF,TGTGCCAGCAGTTTTGGGGCAGGGGGCAATACCGGGGAGCTGTTTTTT
TRBV7-9,NA,TRBJ1-1,NA,CASTQVTEAFF,TGTGCCAGCACACAGGTTACTGAAGCTTTCTTT
TRBV12-3/TRBV12-4,NA,TRBJ2-2,few,CASSFLQGATGELFF,TGTGCCAGCAGTTTTTTACAGGGCGCCACCGGGGAGCTGTTTTTT
TRBV21-1,NA,TRBJ2-7,many,CASGSKSGAPYEQYF,TGTGCCAGCGGGTCAAAGAGCGGAGCACCCTACGAGCAGTACTTC
TRBV5-1,NA,TRBJ1-6,many,CASSLEGFNSPLHF,TGCGCCAGCAGCTTGGAAGGGTTCAACTCACCCCTCCACTTT
TRBV27,NA,TRBJ2-5,NA,CASSLNGQGGIETQYF,TGTGCCAGCAGTTTAAATGGGCAGGGGGGAATCGAGACCCAGTACTTC
TRBV27,NA,TRBJ2-5,NA,CASSLLVGGGQETQYF,TGTGCCAGCAGTTTATTGGTGGGAGGCGGCCAGGAGACCCAGTACTTC
TRBV11-1,NA,TRBJ1-1,NA,CASVTGDYTEAFF,TGTGCCAGCGTAACGGGGGACTACACTGAAGCTTTCTTT
TRBV29-1,NA,TRBJ1-1,few,CSGSQGGFF,TGCAGCGGGTCCCAGGGAGGTTTCTTT
TRBV20-1,NA,TRBJ1-5,few,CSARSGASNQPQHF,TGCAGTGCTAGGTCAGGGGCAAGCAATCAGCCCCAGCATTTT
TRBV9,NA,TRBJ2-7,NA,CASSPGNWGDEQYF,TGTGCCAGCAGCCCCGGGAACTGGGGCGATGAGCAGTACTTC
TRBV20-1,NA,TRBJ2-3,NA,CSARESTRSDTQYF,TGCAGTGCTAGAGAATCGACTAGATCAGATACGCAGTATTTT
TRBV10-3,NA,TRBJ2-3,NA,CAIGPGAVTDTQYF,TGTGCCATCGGTCCCGGGGCTGTGACAGATACGCAGTATTTT
TRBV4-3,NA,TRBJ1-1,NA,CASSLHGGLNTEAFF,TGCGCCAGCAGCCTCCATGGGGGGCTGAATACTGAAGCTTTCTTT
TRBV6-5,TRBD2,TRBJ2-2,NA,CASTNPGGGTGELFF,TGTGCCAGCACAAACCCGGGAGGAGGGACCGGGGAGCTGTTTTTT
TRBV28,NA,TRBJ2-7,few,CASSSPGVYEQYF,TGTGCCAGCAGTTCCCCAGGAGTCTACGAGCAGTACTTC
TRBV11-2,NA,TRBJ1-1,NA,CASSLDIGGFSAFF,TGTGCCAGCAGCTTAGATATAGGGGGATTCTCGGCTTTCTTT
TRBV9,TRBD2,TRBJ2-1,many,CASSANRLAGGSYNEQFF,TGTGCCAGCAGCGCCAACAGACTAGCGGGAGGTTCCTACAATGAGCAGTTCTTC
TRBV5-1,NA,TRBJ2-4,few,CASSLLGENIQYF,TGCGCCAGCAGCTTGTTGGGTGAAAACATTCAGTACTTC
TRBV6-5,TRBD1,TRBJ1-1,many,CASSYNRGNTEAFF,TGTGCCAGCAGTTACAACAGGGGGAACACTGAAGCTTTCTTT
TRBV12-3/TRBV12-4,NA,TRBJ1-6,few,CASRITDFFYNSPLHF,TGTGCCAGCAGAATTACAGATTTTTTTTATAATTCACCCCTCCACTTT
TRBV7-6,NA,TRBJ2-5,NA,CASSPDEEETQYF,TGTGCCAGCAGCCCCGACGAGGAAGAGACCCAGTACTTC
TRBV7-2,TRBD2,TRBJ2-5,few,CASSLRSGGTETQYF,TGTGCCAGCAGCTTAAGGTCGGGGGGGACAGAGACCCAGTACTTC
TRBV7-9,NA,TRBJ2-7,few,CASSKRVPALEQYF,TGTGCCAGCAGCAAAAGGGTCCCTGCCCTCGAGCAGTACTTC
TRBV12-3/TRBV12-4,TRBD2,TRBJ2-2,few,CASRLAGVSTGELFF,TGTGCCAGCAGATTAGCGGGAGTTAGCACCGGGGAGCTGTTTTTT
TRBV7-2,NA,TRBJ2-1,many,CASSSDSREQFF,TGTGCCAGCAGCTCGGACAGCCGTGAGCAGTTCTTC
TRBV12-3/TRBV12-4,NA,TRBJ2-1,NA,CASSLVPVQDEQFF,TGTGCCAGCAGTTTGGTCCCGGTCCAGGATGAGCAGTTCTTC
TRBV3-1,NA,TRBJ2-7,few,CASSRGDEQYF,TGTGCCAGCAGCCGTGGGGATGAGCAGTACTTC
TRBV7-2,NA,TRBJ1-2,NA,CASSLAGSGQTNYGYTF,TGTGCCAGCAGCTTAGCGGGATCCGGGCAAACTAACTATGGCTACACCTTC
TRBV5-6,NA,TRBJ2-7,NA,CASSVAGSYEQYF,TGTGCCAGCAGCGTAGCAGGGTCCTACGAGCAGTACTTC
TRBV28,NA,TRBJ2-2,NA,CASSLVPQGIGELFF,TGTGCCAGCAGTTTAGTCCCGCAGGGAATCGGGGAGCTGTTTTTT
TRBV7-9,TRBD1,TRBJ2-5,NA,CASRLPLRQGQETQYF,TGTGCCAGCAGGCTTCCCCTCCGACAGGGCCAAGAGACCCAGTACTTC
TRBV6-2/TRBV6-3,NA,TRBJ2-2,many,CATRGLGLSNTGELFF,TGTGCCACCCGGGGTTTAGGCCTTTCGAACACCGGGGAGCTGTTTTTT
TRBV28,NA,TRBJ1-1,NA,CAGTSPWGTEAFF,TGTGCCGGGACAAGTCCTTGGGGCACTGAAGCTTTCTTT
TRBV20-1,TRBD1,TRBJ1-2,few,CSARAGTGGSYYGYTF,TGCAGTGCTAGAGCCGGGACAGGAGGCTCGTACTATGGCTACACCTTC
TRBV15,TRBD1,TRBJ2-1,NA,CATSTGTAYEQFF,TGTGCCACCAGCACCGGGACAGCTTATGAGCAGTTCTTC
TRBV28,TRBD2,TRBJ2-7,few,CASRPSGRAGEQYF,TGTGCCAGCAGACCCAGCGGGAGGGCCGGGGAGCAGTACTTC
TRBV20-1,NA,TRBJ2-5,few,CSARPEYQETQYF,TGCAGTGCTAGGCCGGAGTACCAAGAGACCCAGTACTTC
TRBV7-2,NA,TRBJ2-3,many,CASSFLYSGTDTQYF,TGTGCCAGCAGCTTTTTGTATTCTGGCACAGATACGCAGTATTTT
TRBV28,NA,TRBJ1-2,few,CASSSPPDGYTF,TGTGCCAGCAGTTCCCCCCCCGACGGCTACACCTTC
TRBV6-5,NA,TRBJ2-3,many,CASSYAYSGSTDTQYF,TGTGCCAGCAGTTACGCCTACAGCGGGAGCACAGATACGCAGTATTTT
TRBV28,NA,TRBJ2-2,NA,CASKVSGNTGELFF,TGTGCCAGCAAGGTTAGCGGGAACACCGGGGAGCTGTTTTTT
TRBV9,TRBD2,TRBJ2-3,many,CASSATLAGEGSDTQYF,TGTGCCAGCAGCGCGACACTAGCGGGAGAGGGTTCAGATACGCAGTATTTT
TRBV29-1,TRBD2,TRBJ2-1,many,CSVGVLAGGSTYNEQFF,TGCAGCGTTGGAGTGCTAGCGGGAGGTAGTACCTACAATGAGCAGTTCTTC